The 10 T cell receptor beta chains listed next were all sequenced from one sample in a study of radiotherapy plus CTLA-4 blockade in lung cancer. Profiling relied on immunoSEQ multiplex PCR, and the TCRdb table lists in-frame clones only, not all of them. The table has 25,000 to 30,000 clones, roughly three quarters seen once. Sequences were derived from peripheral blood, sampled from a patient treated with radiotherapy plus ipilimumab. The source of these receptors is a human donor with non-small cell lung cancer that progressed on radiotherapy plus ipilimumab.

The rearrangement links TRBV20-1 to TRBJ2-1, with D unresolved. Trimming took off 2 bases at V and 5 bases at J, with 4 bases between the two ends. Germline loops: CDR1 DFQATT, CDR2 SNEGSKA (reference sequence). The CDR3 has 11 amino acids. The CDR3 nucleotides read TGCAGTGCTAGATGGAACAATGAGCAGTTCTTC. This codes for CSARWNNEQFF.

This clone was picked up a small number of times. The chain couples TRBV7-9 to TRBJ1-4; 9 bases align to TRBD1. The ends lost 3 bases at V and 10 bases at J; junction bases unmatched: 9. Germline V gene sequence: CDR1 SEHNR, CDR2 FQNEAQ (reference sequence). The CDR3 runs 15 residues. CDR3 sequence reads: CASSLTGTGLGKLFF. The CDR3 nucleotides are TGTGCCAGCAGCTTGACCGGGACAGGGTTGGGAAAACTGTTTTTT.

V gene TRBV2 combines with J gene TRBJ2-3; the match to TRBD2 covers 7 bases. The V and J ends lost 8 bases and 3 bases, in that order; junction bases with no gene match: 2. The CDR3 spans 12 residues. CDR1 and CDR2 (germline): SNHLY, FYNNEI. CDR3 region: CASGGETDTQYF. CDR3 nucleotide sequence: TGTGCCAGCGGGGGGGAAACAGATACGCAGTATTTT.

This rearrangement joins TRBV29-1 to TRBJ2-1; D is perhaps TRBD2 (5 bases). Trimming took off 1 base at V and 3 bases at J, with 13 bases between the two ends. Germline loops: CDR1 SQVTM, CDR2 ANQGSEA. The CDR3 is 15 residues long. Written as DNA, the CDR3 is TGCAGCGTTGAAGGGACTCAAGAGAACTACAATGAGCAGTTCTTC. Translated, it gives CSVEGTQENYNEQFF.

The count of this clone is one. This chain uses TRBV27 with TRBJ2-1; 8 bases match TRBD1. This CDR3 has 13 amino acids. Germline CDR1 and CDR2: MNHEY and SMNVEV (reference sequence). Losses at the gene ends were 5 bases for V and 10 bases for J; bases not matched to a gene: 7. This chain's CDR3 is CASSPWDRLEQFF. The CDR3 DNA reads TGTGCCAGCAGTCCCTGGGACAGGTTGGAGCAGTTCTTC.

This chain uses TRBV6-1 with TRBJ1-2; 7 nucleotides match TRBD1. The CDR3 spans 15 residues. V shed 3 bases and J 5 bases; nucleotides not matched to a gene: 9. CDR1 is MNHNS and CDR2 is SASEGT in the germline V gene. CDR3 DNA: TGTGCCAGCAGTGAGTCCTTACAGGGACAGTATGGCTACACCTTC. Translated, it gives CASSESLQGQYGYTF.

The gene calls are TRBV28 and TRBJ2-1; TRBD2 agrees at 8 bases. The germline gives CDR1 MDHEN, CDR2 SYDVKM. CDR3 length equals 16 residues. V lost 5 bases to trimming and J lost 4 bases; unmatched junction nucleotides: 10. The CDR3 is CASSPSSGGGYNEQFF. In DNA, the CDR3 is TGTGCCAGCAGTCCCAGCAGCGGGGGCGGATACAATGAGCAGTTCTTC. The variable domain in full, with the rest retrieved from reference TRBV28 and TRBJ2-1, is DVKVTQSSRYLVKRTGEKVFLECVQDMDHENMFWYRQDPGLGLRLIYFSYDVKMKEKGDIPEGYSVSREKKERFSLILESASTNQTSMYLCASSPSSGGGYNEQFFGPGTRLTVL.

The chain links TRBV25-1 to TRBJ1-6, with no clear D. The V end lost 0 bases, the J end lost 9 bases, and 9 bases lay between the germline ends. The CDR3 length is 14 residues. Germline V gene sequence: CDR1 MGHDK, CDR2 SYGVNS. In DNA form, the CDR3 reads TGTGCCAGCAGTGAATATCGGCCCCTTTCACCCCTCCACTTT. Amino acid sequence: CASSEYRPLSPLHF. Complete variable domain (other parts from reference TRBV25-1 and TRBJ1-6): EADIYQTPRYLVIGTGKKITLECSQTMGHDKMYWYQQDPGMELHLIHYSYGVNSTEKGDLSSESTVSRIRTEHFPLTLESARPSHTSQYLCASSEYRPLSPLHFGNGTRLTVT.

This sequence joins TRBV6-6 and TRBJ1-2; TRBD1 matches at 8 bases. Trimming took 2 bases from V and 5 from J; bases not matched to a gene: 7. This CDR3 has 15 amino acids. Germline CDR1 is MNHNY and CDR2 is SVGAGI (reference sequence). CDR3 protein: CASSYEGQGSYGYTF. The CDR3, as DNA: TGTGCCAGCAGTTACGAAGGACAGGGTAGTTATGGCTACACCTTC.

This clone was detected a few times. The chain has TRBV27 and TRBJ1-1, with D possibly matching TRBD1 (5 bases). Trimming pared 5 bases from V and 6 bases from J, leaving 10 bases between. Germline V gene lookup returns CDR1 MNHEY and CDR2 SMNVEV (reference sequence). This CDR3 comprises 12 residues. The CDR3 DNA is TGTGCCAGCAGTCCATGGGGCGCTGAAGCTTTCTTT. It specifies CASSPWGAEAFF.